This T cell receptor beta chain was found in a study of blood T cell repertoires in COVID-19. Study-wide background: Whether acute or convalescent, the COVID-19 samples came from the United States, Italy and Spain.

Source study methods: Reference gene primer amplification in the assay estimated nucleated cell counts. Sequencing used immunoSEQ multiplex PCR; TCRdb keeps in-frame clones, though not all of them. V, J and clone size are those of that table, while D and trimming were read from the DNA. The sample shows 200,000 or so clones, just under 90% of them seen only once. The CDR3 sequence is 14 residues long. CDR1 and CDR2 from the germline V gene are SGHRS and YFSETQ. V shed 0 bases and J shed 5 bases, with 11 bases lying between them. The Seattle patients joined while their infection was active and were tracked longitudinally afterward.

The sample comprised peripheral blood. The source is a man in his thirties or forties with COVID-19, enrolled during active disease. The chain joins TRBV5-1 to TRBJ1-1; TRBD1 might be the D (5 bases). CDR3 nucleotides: TGCGCCAGCAGCTTGGACCGGGGGGGAACTGAAGCTTTCTTT. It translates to CASSLDRGGTEAFF.